This T cell receptor (beta chain) was recorded in a study of shared clonotypes between healthy human individuals. Findings of the study overall: The study drew on few donors, limiting represented genetic and exposure-history diversity.

CDR1 is MNHNS, CDR2 SASEGT, per germline. V was pared by 5 bases and J by 7 bases, with 17 bases between. The CDR3 is 14 residues long. For this clone: The antigen remains undetermined.

Sequenced by immunoSEQ multiplex PCR; TCRdb stores in-frame clones only, minus some. The repertoire holds 2 million to 3 million clones, with 93% as singletons. The chain joins TRBV6-1 to TRBJ2-5, with a possible D match to TRBD1 (6 bases). This clonotype was sampled from a man younger than 30 in good health. Some clones in this sample may be carry-over from other donors' samples. Material for sequencing was naive CD4+ T cells from PBMCs. Stated subset: CD45RA+ positively selected. The CDR3 nucleotides are TGTGCCAGCAGTCCCGACAGGACCGCAGTGACCCAGTACTTC. Translated, it gives CASSPDRTAVTQYF.